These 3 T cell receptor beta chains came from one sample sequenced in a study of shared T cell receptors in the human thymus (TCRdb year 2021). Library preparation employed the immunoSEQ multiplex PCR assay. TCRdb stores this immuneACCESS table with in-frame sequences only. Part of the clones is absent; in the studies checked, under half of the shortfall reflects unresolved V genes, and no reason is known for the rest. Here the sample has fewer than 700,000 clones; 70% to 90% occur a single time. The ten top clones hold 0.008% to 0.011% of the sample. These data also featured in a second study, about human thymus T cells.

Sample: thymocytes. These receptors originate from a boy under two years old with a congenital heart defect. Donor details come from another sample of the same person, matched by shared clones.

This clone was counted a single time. DNA for the CDR3: TGCAGCGCGGGACAGGGACCTATAGCACGCGACACCGGGGAGCTGTTTTTT. Its protein product is CSAGQGPIARDTGELFF. V is TRBV29-1 and J is TRBJ2-2, with 9 bases that match TRBD1. CDR1 and CDR2 (germline): SQVTM, ANQGSEA. The CDR3 spans 17 residues. Germline trimming cut 7 bases from V and 3 bases from J; bases unmatched to any gene: 15.

This CDR3 reads CASSLPREGVAYEQYF. The DNA of the CDR3 is TGTGCCAGCAGTTTACCCCGTGAGGGGGTCGCCTACGAGCAGTACTTC. The chain combines TRBV28 with TRBJ2-7, with a weak D call TRBD1 (6 bases). This CDR3 is 16 amino acids long. Germline values: CDR1 MDHEN, CDR2 SYDVKM. V was clipped by 2 bases and J by 2 bases, with 16 bases between them.

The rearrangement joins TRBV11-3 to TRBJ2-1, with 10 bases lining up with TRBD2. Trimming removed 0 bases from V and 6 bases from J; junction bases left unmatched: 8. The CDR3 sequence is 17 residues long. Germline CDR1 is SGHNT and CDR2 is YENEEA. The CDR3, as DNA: TGTGCCAGCAGCTTAGAGCGTGCTAGCGGGAGTCGCAATGAGCAGTTCTTC. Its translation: CASSLERASGSRNEQFF.